These T cell receptor beta chains were read from a single sample in a study of cytomegalovirus exposure and HLA in healthy donors. Method: immunoSEQ multiplex PCR; TCRdb's copy keeps in-frame clones and lacks some. The table shows roughly 110,000 clones, with 70% to 80% occurring only once. Sample: PBMCs. Source of these receptors: a female donor in good health and CMV-seronegative. Both conserved end residues are trimmed from each CDR3. The order of the fields is CDR3 length, J gene, D gene, V gene, CDR3 protein. A D gene is named only where the DNA matches it firmly.

length: 13
J: TRBJ2-3
D: .
V: TRBV5-4
CDR3: ASSQSGTSTDTQY

length: 11
J: TRBJ1-1
D: TRBD1
V: TRBV29-1
CDR3: SAGQGNGAEAF

length: 11
J: TRBJ1-1
D: .
V: TRBV27
CDR3: ASSNTGNTEAF

length: 14
J: TRBJ2-7
D: .
V: TRBV7-2
CDR3: ASSLEFWSGGYEQY

length: 11
J: TRBJ1-5
D: .
V: TRBV6-5
CDR3: ASKYSSNQPQH

length: 10
J: TRBJ1-4
D: .
V: TRBV2
CDR3: ASRYFKEKLF

length: 13
J: TRBJ2-5
D: TRBD1
V: TRBV19
CDR3: ASSIGDRGQETQY

length: 11
J: TRBJ1-2
D: .
V: TRBV15
CDR3: ATSRMREDGYT

length: 13
J: TRBJ1-6
D: .
V: TRBV5-4
CDR3: ASSLRGGGYSPLH

length: 10
J: TRBJ1-1
D: TRBD1
V: TRBV29-1
CDR3: SARQGNTEAF

length: 15
J: TRBJ2-7
D: .
V: TRBV7-9
CDR3: ASSQRIHSQGTYEQY

length: 14
J: TRBJ2-1
D: .
V: TRBV19
CDR3: ASSQDSRGVGNEQF

length: 10
J: TRBJ1-2
D: TRBD1
V: TRBV6-1
CDR3: ASATGGWGYT

length: 14
J: TRBJ1-5
D: .
V: TRBV19
CDR3: ASNPAVVGAHQPQH

length: 13
J: TRBJ2-2
D: .
V: TRBV15
CDR3: ATSRGAGNTGELF

length: 13
J: TRBJ2-5
D: TRBD1
V: TRBV5-1
CDR3: ASSLLQGYQETQY

length: 10
J: TRBJ2-7
D: .
V: TRBV10-1
CDR3: ASSDEKYEQY

length: 13
J: TRBJ1-1
D: .
V: TRBV19
CDR3: ASSTTLAGMDVAF

length: 11
J: TRBJ2-7
D: .
V: TRBV7-7
CDR3: ASSLGIGDEQY

length: 16
J: TRBJ1-2
D: .
V: TRBV5-4
CDR3: ASSLGGRGSPTFHGYT

length: 17
J: TRBJ1-5
D: TRBD1
V: TRBV7-9
CDR3: ASSRSSGTGFLDNQPQH

length: 15
J: TRBJ2-2
D: TRBD2
V: TRBV5-1
CDR3: ASSLSLAGDNTGELF

length: 14
J: TRBJ1-6
D: TRBD1
V: TRBV4-1
CDR3: ASSQERDRGGSPLH

length: 11
J: TRBJ1-3
D: .
V: TRBV11-2
CDR3: ASSLERGNTIY

length: 10
J: TRBJ1-1
D: .
V: TRBV27
CDR3: ASSSPGAGAF

length: 9
J: TRBJ1-1
D: TRBD1
V: TRBV25-1
CDR3: ASTSDRSAF

length: 12
J: TRBJ2-5
D: TRBD1
V: TRBV29-1
CDR3: SAQQGFGQETQY

length: 14
J: TRBJ2-3
D: .
V: TRBV28
CDR3: ASSLGLTRDTDTQY

length: 10
J: TRBJ2-3
D: .
V: TRBV9
CDR3: ASSQGRDTQY

length: 13
J: TRBJ2-1
D: .
V: TRBV9
CDR3: ASSVAIVGVSEQF

length: 13
J: TRBJ2-1
D: TRBD2
V: TRBV5-1
CDR3: ASSYSSGGRHEQF

length: 11
J: TRBJ2-3
D: .
V: TRBV9
CDR3: ASSERAADTQY

length: 10
J: TRBJ2-1
D: .
V: TRBV29-1
CDR3: SGSSSYNEQF

length: 10
J: TRBJ2-7
D: .
V: TRBV11-2
CDR3: ASSFQGSEQY

length: 13
J: TRBJ1-5
D: TRBD1
V: TRBV6-1
CDR3: ASSESGGSNQPQH

length: 11
J: TRBJ2-2
D: .
V: TRBV6-1
CDR3: ASSATDTGELF

length: 14
J: TRBJ1-2
D: TRBD1
V: TRBV7-9
CDR3: ASSLLRQGANYGYT

length: 12
J: TRBJ1-1
D: TRBD1
V: TRBV11-2
CDR3: ASSLGDRNTEAF

length: 14
J: TRBJ2-7
D: .
V: TRBV19
CDR3: ASSEKSGHTPYEQY